This T cell receptor (beta chain) derives from a study of T cell repertoires in cytomegalovirus infection. About the research overall: It was recently identified HLA-C-restricted and well-studied HLA-B-restricted CMV epitopes that the study used. Indicated by public TCR beta signatures were CMV infection and matching HLA type. Study findings and constraints: The response measured ex vivo was dominated by TCR beta clonotypes (HLA-C-restricted and CMV-specific). Summed public TCR beta family frequency identified CMV carriers bearing the relevant HLA.

V was pared by 7 bases and J by 7 bases, with 14 bases between. This CDR3 spans 12 amino acids. This clonotype was counted ten times or more. The antigen is not known. TCRdb re-called the reads through MiXCR, storing one row per CDR3 protein. In the table there are around 900,000 distinct CDR3 sequences, about a third of which are singletons. The clonotype was recovered from a human donor in good health (CMV status not recorded). Some clones in this sample may be carry-over from other donors' samples. The chain has TRBV12-3 or TRBV12-4 and TRBJ2-7; D is undetermined. Sequenced material: cultured CD8+ T cells from PBMCs, taken from culture after CMV antigen stimulation. In nucleotides, the CDR3 is TGTGCCAGCACCCCTAACCTGGGGGAGCAGTACTTC. It specifies CASTPNLGEQYF.